This is a list of T cell receptor beta chains from one sample in a study of T cells in Graves' hyperthyroidism and ophthalmopathy. TCRdb reanalysed the multiplex PCR reads using MiXCR and keeps one entry per CDR3 protein. The table lists about 270,000 distinct CDR3 sequences, roughly 20% of them singletons, with around two thirds in the top ten. Sequences were obtained from blood. Receptors originate from a man aged 25 to 40 with Graves' ophthalmopathy. CDR3s include the opening cysteine and the closing phenylalanine or tryptophan. D genes are given only for firm matches. Part of the rows lack a size; the others show once, few, many or a class for expanded clones.

d_call: TRBD1
j_call: TRBJ2-1
v_call: TRBV3-1
clone_size: NA
cdr3_nt: TGTGCCAGCAGCCAAGCCTGGACAGGGGAAAAGAATGAGCAGTTCTTC
cdr3_aa: CASSQAWTGEKNEQFF

d_call: NA
j_call: TRBJ2-7
v_call: TRBV20-1
clone_size: few
cdr3_nt: TGCAGTGCTCCGGTGATGGGGGCGAGCGGGACCACCTACGAGCAGTACTTC
cdr3_aa: CSAPVMGASGTTYEQYF

d_call: NA
j_call: TRBJ2-5
v_call: TRBV7-3
clone_size: many
cdr3_nt: TGTGCCAGCAGCTTAACGGACAGCGTCCCAGAGACCCAGTACTTC
cdr3_aa: CASSLTDSVPETQYF

d_call: TRBD1
j_call: TRBJ2-2
v_call: TRBV20-1
clone_size: few
cdr3_nt: TGCAGTGCTAGTAGGGGACAGGTGTTCGCGAACACCGGGGAGCTGTTTTTT
cdr3_aa: CSASRGQVFANTGELFF

d_call: TRBD1
j_call: TRBJ2-7
v_call: TRBV6-2/TRBV6-3
clone_size: few
cdr3_nt: TGTGCCAGCAGCCCCAGGGGGCGGAGGAACGAGCAGTACTTC
cdr3_aa: CASSPRGRRNEQYF

d_call: NA
j_call: TRBJ2-2
v_call: TRBV11-2
clone_size: NA
cdr3_nt: TGTGCCAGCAGCTGGGGACCGAACACCGGGGAGCTGTTTTTT
cdr3_aa: CASSWGPNTGELFF

d_call: TRBD2
j_call: TRBJ2-1
v_call: TRBV2
clone_size: many
cdr3_nt: TGTGCCAGCACCCCTAGCGGGACGGAGCAGTTCTTC
cdr3_aa: CASTPSGTEQFF

d_call: NA
j_call: TRBJ2-1
v_call: TRBV5-5
clone_size: NA
cdr3_nt: TGTGCCAGCAGCTTAGCCCTCCGGGAGAATGAGCAGTTCTTC
cdr3_aa: CASSLALRENEQFF

d_call: TRBD2
j_call: TRBJ2-4
v_call: TRBV11-2
clone_size: many
cdr3_nt: TGTGCCAGCAGCCCTAGCGGGAAAAACATTCAGTACTTC
cdr3_aa: CASSPSGKNIQYF

d_call: NA
j_call: TRBJ2-6
v_call: TRBV20-1
clone_size: few
cdr3_nt: TGCAGTGCTAGGCCCTGGGGGGTGGGGGCCAACGTCCTGACTTTC
cdr3_aa: CSARPWGVGANVLTF

d_call: NA
j_call: TRBJ1-5
v_call: TRBV15
clone_size: NA
cdr3_nt: TGTGCCACCAGCAGAGGAGGAGCGGATCAGCCCCAGCATTTT
cdr3_aa: CATSRGGADQPQHF

d_call: NA
j_call: TRBJ2-7
v_call: TRBV2
clone_size: NA
cdr3_nt: TGTGCCAGCTTAGGGGGGGAGCAGTACTTC
cdr3_aa: CASLGGEQYF

d_call: NA
j_call: TRBJ2-2
v_call: TRBV29-1
clone_size: many
cdr3_nt: TGCAGCGTTGTAACTCGAGGGGAGCTGTTTTTT
cdr3_aa: CSVVTRGELFF

d_call: NA
j_call: TRBJ2-1
v_call: TRBV4-1
clone_size: NA
cdr3_nt: TGCGCCAGCAGTAGGCCAGCGGAGAATGAGCAGTTCTTC
cdr3_aa: CASSRPAENEQFF

d_call: NA
j_call: TRBJ2-7
v_call: TRBV10-3
clone_size: few
cdr3_nt: TGTGCCATCAGCCCACCAGAGAACTCCTACGAGCAGTACTTC
cdr3_aa: CAISPPENSYEQYF

d_call: NA
j_call: TRBJ1-6
v_call: TRBV3-1
clone_size: many
cdr3_nt: TGTGCCAGCAGCCAAGGACAGACTAATTCACCCCTCCACTTT
cdr3_aa: CASSQGQTNSPLHF

d_call: NA
j_call: TRBJ1-2
v_call: TRBV6-2/TRBV6-3
clone_size: NA
cdr3_nt: TGTGCCGCAAGCACAGGGACGCTACTGGGTGGCTACACCTTC
cdr3_aa: CAASTGTLLGGYTF

d_call: NA
j_call: TRBJ2-3
v_call: TRBV28
clone_size: many
cdr3_nt: TGTGCCAGCAGGATATTCAGCACAGATACGCAGTATTTT
cdr3_aa: CASRIFSTDTQYF

d_call: NA
j_call: TRBJ2-1
v_call: TRBV30
clone_size: many
cdr3_nt: TGTGCCTGGAGTGAGTGGGCTAGCCCTAATACCGAGCAGTTCTTC
cdr3_aa: CAWSEWASPNTEQFF

d_call: TRBD1
j_call: TRBJ2-1
v_call: TRBV28
clone_size: many
cdr3_nt: TGTGCCAGCGTGCTACGAACAGGGACAGGGTCATACAATGAGCAGTTCTTC
cdr3_aa: CASVLRTGTGSYNEQFF

d_call: TRBD1
j_call: TRBJ2-3
v_call: TRBV20-1
clone_size: many
cdr3_nt: TGCAGTGCTTCCGGGACAGGGGGACCCACAGATACGCAGTATTTT
cdr3_aa: CSASGTGGPTDTQYF

d_call: TRBD2
j_call: TRBJ2-1
v_call: TRBV11-3
clone_size: many
cdr3_nt: TGTGCCAGCAGCCAACGTAAGCGGGGAAATGAGCAGTTCTTC
cdr3_aa: CASSQRKRGNEQFF

d_call: NA
j_call: TRBJ2-4
v_call: TRBV7-9
clone_size: NA
cdr3_nt: TGTGCCAGCAGCTTATTGCTAACCAAAAACATTCAGTACTTC
cdr3_aa: CASSLLLTKNIQYF

d_call: TRBD2
j_call: TRBJ2-2
v_call: TRBV19
clone_size: NA
cdr3_nt: TGTGCCAGTAGCGTCCGGCTAGCGGGGACGGGTGTAACCGGGGAGCTGTTTTTT
cdr3_aa: CASSVRLAGTGVTGELFF

d_call: NA
j_call: TRBJ1-5
v_call: TRBV20-1
clone_size: few
cdr3_nt: TGCAGTGCTAGAGAGGTCGCGGGCCCCAATCAGCCCCAGCATTTT
cdr3_aa: CSAREVAGPNQPQHF

d_call: TRBD2
j_call: TRBJ2-5
v_call: TRBV6-1
clone_size: few
cdr3_nt: TGTGCCAGCTCTAGGTCCCAAGCGGGAGCGACGTACCAAGAGACCCAGTACTTC
cdr3_aa: CASSRSQAGATYQETQYF

d_call: NA
j_call: TRBJ1-4
v_call: TRBV19
clone_size: NA
cdr3_nt: TGTGCCAGTAGACCCCTACAGGGCGGATATGAAAAACTGTTTTTT
cdr3_aa: CASRPLQGGYEKLFF

d_call: TRBD1
j_call: TRBJ2-7
v_call: TRBV20-1
clone_size: many
cdr3_nt: TGCAGTGCCCACCCGAATCGACAGGGGGTCTTCTACGAGCAGTACTTC
cdr3_aa: CSAHPNRQGVFYEQYF

d_call: TRBD1
j_call: TRBJ2-7
v_call: TRBV2
clone_size: few
cdr3_nt: TGTGCCAGCTACCGGGACAGGGGCTCCTACGAGCAGTACTTC
cdr3_aa: CASYRDRGSYEQYF

d_call: NA
j_call: TRBJ2-1
v_call: TRBV11-1
clone_size: many
cdr3_nt: TGTGCCAGCAGCTTTGGGGGATCCTACAATGAGCAGTTCTTC
cdr3_aa: CASSFGGSYNEQFF

d_call: TRBD1
j_call: TRBJ1-3
v_call: TRBV12-3/TRBV12-4
clone_size: many
cdr3_nt: TGTGCCAGCAGCAAAGGGGGACAGGGAGTCCACACCATATATTTT
cdr3_aa: CASSKGGQGVHTIYF

d_call: NA
j_call: TRBJ1-2
v_call: TRBV24-1
clone_size: NA
cdr3_nt: TGTGCCACCAGTGACCGGGACCTGCTAGGCTACACCTTC
cdr3_aa: CATSDRDLLGYTF

d_call: NA
j_call: TRBJ2-7
v_call: TRBV27
clone_size: few
cdr3_nt: TGTGCCAGCAGTTTGAACAGGGCCTACGAGCAGTACTTC
cdr3_aa: CASSLNRAYEQYF

d_call: TRBD2
j_call: TRBJ2-1
v_call: TRBV20-1
clone_size: many
cdr3_nt: TGCAGTGCTCCTGGACTAGTCGCCTACAATGAGCAGTTCTTC
cdr3_aa: CSAPGLVAYNEQFF

d_call: TRBD1
j_call: TRBJ1-1
v_call: TRBV30
clone_size: many
cdr3_nt: TGTGCCTGGAGATACCGGGACAGGGACTTCTTT
cdr3_aa: CAWRYRDRDFF

d_call: NA
j_call: TRBJ2-1
v_call: TRBV20-1
clone_size: few
cdr3_nt: TGCAGTGCTTACATCGTGACTGAGCAGTTCTTC
cdr3_aa: CSAYIVTEQFF

d_call: NA
j_call: TRBJ1-6
v_call: TRBV11-3
clone_size: few
cdr3_nt: TGTGCCAGCAGCTTAGAATATCAGGGTAATTCACCCCTCCACTTT
cdr3_aa: CASSLEYQGNSPLHF

d_call: NA
j_call: TRBJ2-5
v_call: TRBV28
clone_size: NA
cdr3_nt: TGTGCCAGCAGTTTTGCCCCCTCTCAAGAGACCCAGTACTTC
cdr3_aa: CASSFAPSQETQYF

d_call: NA
j_call: TRBJ1-2
v_call: TRBV24-1
clone_size: few
cdr3_nt: TGTGCCACCAGTGACCGGGCCAACACCCCCTACACCTTC
cdr3_aa: CATSDRANTPYTF

d_call: NA
j_call: TRBJ2-2
v_call: TRBV7-3
clone_size: few
cdr3_nt: TGTGCCAGCAGACTAGCTAGTGGTAACACCGGGGAGCTGTTTTTT
cdr3_aa: CASRLASGNTGELFF

d_call: NA
j_call: TRBJ2-2
v_call: TRBV12-3/TRBV12-4
clone_size: many
cdr3_nt: TGTGCCAGCAGTTTCGAGGGAGGAGGGGAGCTGTTTTTT
cdr3_aa: CASSFEGGGELFF

d_call: TRBD2
j_call: TRBJ2-7
v_call: TRBV12-3/TRBV12-4
clone_size: many
cdr3_nt: TGTGCCAGCAGTAAAACTAGCGGGATCTCCTACGAGCAGTACTTC
cdr3_aa: CASSKTSGISYEQYF

d_call: TRBD2
j_call: TRBJ2-1
v_call: TRBV7-2
clone_size: NA
cdr3_nt: TGTGCCAGCAGCAGAGGACTAGCGGGAGCGACGAGCTCCTACAATGAGCAGTTCTTC
cdr3_aa: CASSRGLAGATSSYNEQFF

d_call: NA
j_call: TRBJ1-4
v_call: TRBV14
clone_size: few
cdr3_nt: TGTGCCAGCAGCCAAGACCACCGTCTGGGAGAAAAACTGTTTTTT
cdr3_aa: CASSQDHRLGEKLFF

d_call: TRBD1
j_call: TRBJ2-3
v_call: TRBV14
clone_size: few
cdr3_nt: TGTGCCAGCAGCCAGGGACAGCTTTTCGCAGATACGCAGTATTTT
cdr3_aa: CASSQGQLFADTQYF

d_call: NA
j_call: TRBJ2-1
v_call: TRBV29-1
clone_size: NA
cdr3_nt: TGCAGCGTTGAGGCCCCCCGGGGGCTTTCCTACAATGAGCAGTTCTTC
cdr3_aa: CSVEAPRGLSYNEQFF

d_call: NA
j_call: TRBJ2-2
v_call: TRBV5-5
clone_size: many
cdr3_nt: TGTGCCAGCAGCTTTCAAGCGGAGAACACCGGGGAGCTGTTTTTT
cdr3_aa: CASSFQAENTGELFF

d_call: NA
j_call: TRBJ1-2
v_call: TRBV24-1
clone_size: NA
cdr3_nt: TGTGCCACCAGTGATTTCGCAGGCTTGGGCTACACCTTC
cdr3_aa: CATSDFAGLGYTF

d_call: NA
j_call: TRBJ1-4
v_call: TRBV29-1
clone_size: few
cdr3_nt: TGCAGCGTGAGGCAGGGAAATGAAAAACTGTTTTTT
cdr3_aa: CSVRQGNEKLFF

d_call: NA
j_call: TRBJ1-1
v_call: TRBV30
clone_size: many
cdr3_nt: TGTGCCTGGCGCCTGGGGGGTCGGGCTTTCTTT
cdr3_aa: CAWRLGGRAFF

d_call: TRBD1
j_call: TRBJ2-7
v_call: TRBV7-3
clone_size: few
cdr3_nt: TGTGCCAGCAGCTTAGGGGGGTCGACAGGGGGCTACGAGCAGTACTTC
cdr3_aa: CASSLGGSTGGYEQYF